This TCR beta chain was observed in a study of shared T cell receptors in the human thymus (TCRdb year 2021). About the study as a whole: The study examined how the human thymus generates shared, self-reactive T-cell receptor alpha chains.

Note on this clone: The antigen it binds to is not known. Base quality data are lacking; no much larger clone is found one base away.

The protocol used for the library was the immunoSEQ multiplex PCR assay. Imported from immuneACCESS, the table was reduced by TCRdb to in-frame sequences with V and J called. These copies leave out some clones; in studies compared against another copy, an unresolved V gene accounts for under half, and the cause of the remainder is not known. The sample has more than 550,000 clones on record, around 85% of them singletons. About 0.011% of the sample is in the top ten clones. From the cysteine through the phenylalanine, the CDR3 covers 14 amino acids. The read is trimmed to its CDR3 DNA, 42 bases read in frame from base 1. V is clipped by 4 bases and J by 3 bases, and the sequence between their germline boundaries is 15 bases long. The germline V gene supplies CDR1 SQVTM and CDR2 ANQGSEA. These data also featured in a second study, about human thymus T cells. The second investigation adds: In Finland, the donors were immunologically healthy infants who were having open corrective cardiac surgery for congenital heart defects. Thymus tissue was collected as surgical resects that were removed during corrective cardiac surgery. Both the thymic and the peripheral blood repertoires appeared to show biased V and J gene segment usage. The related research reported highly overlapping thymic TCR repertoires among unrelated individuals. TCR alpha and beta repertoires from roughly eight infant thymus samples and a few related peripheral blood samples were characterized in the study. The cohort included about six male and two female infants, with donor ages spanning 7 to 244 days. Thymocytes were freed from the tissue by mechanical means and kept at -70 degrees C as pellets of roughly 8.5-30 million cells. Genomic DNA was extracted from frozen cell pellets with a QIAsymphony instrument. Using the immunoSEQ multiplex PCR assay, the TCRB and TCRAD loci were amplified from a standardized quantity of quality-controlled genomic DNA. Amplicons spanned the V(D)J region at a length sufficient to cover the CDR3 and identify V and J genes. Amplicon sequencing was performed on an Illumina platform through the commercial immunoSEQ service. Corrections for primer bias and sequencing errors followed previously described methods, while TCRAD and TCRB definitions were based on the IMGT database. Repertoires were analysed with immunoSEQ Analyzer 3.0 and VDJTools, covering basic statistics, V/J segment usage, diversity estimates, rarefaction and pairwise overlap. Chao1, ChaoE, Efron-Thisted, Shannon and inverse Simpson indices were used to estimate diversity, which was also estimated on datasets down-sampled to the smallest sample. Repertoire overlap was determined by strict matching of CDR3 nucleotide sequence, V gene and J gene, and Jaccard-based multidimensional scaling clustering was applied. On average, thymus samples yielded 750,000 to 1,000,000 unique TCRB clonotypes, whereas blood samples yielded approximately 84,000.

The sequence derives from a girl in the first two years of life with a congenital heart defect. Donor details come from another sample of the same person, matched by shared clones. Material for sequencing was thymocytes. The chain couples TRBV29-1 to TRBJ2-5; perhaps TRBD2 is the D gene, with 7 bases matching. The CDR3 has the sequence CSVVGGAREETQYF. The DNA sequence follows: TGCAGCGTTGTGGGGGGGGCGAGGGAAGAGACCCAGTACTTC.